Only one count was recorded for the clone carrying this T cell receptor (beta chain). The data were taken from a study of blood T cell repertoires in COVID-19. Whole-study context: T cells, B-cell-depleted T cells, or PBMCs provided the cDNA or gDNA that served as material.

Germline-derived CDR1 and CDR2 are LNHNV and YYDKDF (reference sequence). Trimming pared 3 bases from V and 5 bases from J, leaving 19 bases between. This CDR3 comprises 16 residues. TCRdb's table, derived via immunoSEQ multiplex PCR, lists solely in-frame clones and lacks some. This table has about 87,000 clones, around 81% appearing once. The specimen was peripheral blood. The rearrangement uses TRBV15 and TRBJ1-2, with a tentative D call TRBD1 (5 bases). The receptor comes from a woman aged 70-85 years with acute or convalescent COVID-19. The chain's CDR3 is CATSRRGVIGSYGYTF. CDR3 bases: TGTGCCACCAGCAGGAGAGGGGTCATCGGGAGTTATGGCTACACCTTC.